This paragraph covers one T cell receptor beta chain sequence. The data were produced by immunoSEQ multiplex PCR, yet TCRdb's version contains in-frame clones alone and is incomplete. The data show about 60,000 clones, more than 85% seen once. Germline V CDR1 and CDR2: ENHRY, SYGVKD. Trimming removed 2 bases at V and 9 bases at J, with 10 bases between. CDR3 length: 12 residues. The entry originates in a study of T cell changes during pregnancy in multiple sclerosis. The TCR comes from a female donor with multiple sclerosis, enrolled in a pregnancy study. The sample consisted of peripheral blood, taken in the first trimester of pregnancy. The V gene is TRBV10-3, the J gene TRBJ1-1; tentatively, D is TRBD1 (6 bases). This CDR3 is CAISEQTGKAFF. The CDR3 nucleotides read TGTGCCATCAGTGAGCAAACAGGGAAAGCTTTCTTT.